This is a list of T cell receptor beta chains from one sample in a study of blood T cell repertoires in COVID-19. The repertoire was sequenced with immunoSEQ multiplex PCR; TCRdb's copy has only in-frame clones and lacks some. The sample holds 110,000 or so clones, around 79% seen once. The sequenced material came from peripheral blood. These receptor sequences come from a man in his fifties or sixties with acute or convalescent COVID-19. CDR3s include the opening cysteine and the closing phenylalanine or tryptophan. The D gene is left open where the match is weak. Clone size is shown for a subset of rows, as once, few, many or a class of expanded clone.

v_gene,abundance,d_gene,j_gene,CDR3nt,CDR3aa
TRBV5-1,-,-,TRBJ2-5,TGCGCCAGCAGCCCTCAACCGGGCGGGGAGACCCAGTACTTC,CASSPQPGGETQYF
TRBV6-5,-,-,TRBJ2-7,TGTGCCAGCAGTTACGGGTACGGGCAGGGGTACGAGCAGTACTTC,CASSYGYGQGYEQYF
TRBV7-2,-,-,TRBJ2-7,TGTGCCAGCAGCTTTGGCCCTTCTGGGGGCGCGGGTTACGAGCAGTACTTC,CASSFGPSGGAGYEQYF
TRBV5-6,-,-,TRBJ1-1,TGTGCCAGCAGCTGGCTTGAGAGGGCCAACACTGAAGCTTTCTTT,CASSWLERANTEAFF
TRBV4-1,few,-,TRBJ1-5,TGCGCCAGCAGCCAAGATTACAGTTTAAGTAATCAGCCCCAGCATTTT,CASSQDYSLSNQPQHF
TRBV6-1,-,-,TRBJ1-5,TGTGCCAGCAGTGAACTTAGCAATCAGCCCCAGCATTTT,CASSELSNQPQHF
TRBV9,-,TRBD2,TRBJ2-3,TGTGCCAGCAGCGTGACATATCTCGGGACCGATTCCCCGGGACTAGCGGGGGGCGAGGATACGCAGTATTTT,CASSVTYLGTDSPGLAGGEDTQYF
TRBV18,-,-,TRBJ1-2,TGTGCCAGCTCACCACCGGGTACTACAGCGGCTGGCTACACCTTC,CASSPPGTTAAGYTF
TRBV4-2,-,TRBD1,TRBJ1-2,TGTGCCAGCAGCCAAGGAGATTCGGACAGGGGAGGCTATGGCTACACCTTC,CASSQGDSDRGGYGYTF
TRBV28,few,-,TRBJ2-5,TGTGCCAGCAGTGGTTTAGTCAGGGAGACCCAGTACTTC,CASSGLVRETQYF
TRBV10-3,-,-,TRBJ1-1,TGTGCCATCAGTGAGTCTGGCAGGGGTGGGACTGAAGCTTTCTTT,CAISESGRGGTEAFF
TRBV12-3/TRBV12-4,-,-,TRBJ2-1,TGTGCCAGCAGTTTTGCGGGGTTTAATGAGCAGTTCTTC,CASSFAGFNEQFF
TRBV12-5,once,-,TRBJ1-1,TGTGCTAGTGGTTTGGTACTTAAGGCTTTCTTT,CASGLVLKAFF
TRBV25-1,once,-,TRBJ2-7,TGTGCCAGCAGTGAAGGGGGCCCCTACGAGCAGTACTTC,CASSEGGPYEQYF
TRBV23-1,-,-,TRBJ2-7,TGCGCCAGCAGACCGAATGCTGGGACTGCGTCCTACGAGCAGTACTTC,CASRPNAGTASYEQYF
TRBV5-8,-,TRBD1,TRBJ1-1,TGTGCCAGCAGCCTTTACTTAGGGACAGGGGACACTGAAGCTTTCTTT,CASSLYLGTGDTEAFF
TRBV5-1,-,TRBD2,TRBJ2-3,TGCGCCAGCAGCTTGATTTCGGGACTAGCGACAGATACGCAGTATTTT,CASSLISGLATDTQYF
TRBV4-1,-,-,TRBJ2-3,TGCGCCAGCAGCCAGGGGACTGTCCCGGTAGATACGCAGTATTTT,CASSQGTVPVDTQYF
TRBV5-4,-,-,TRBJ2-3,-,CASSFGAGAPDFGYF
TRBV24-1,-,TRBD2,TRBJ2-3,TGTGCCACCAGTGATTTGTGGCGGGAGAGAGATACGCAGTATTTT,CATSDLWRERDTQYF
TRBV2,-,TRBD2,TRBJ2-1,TGTGCCAGCACCCAGACTAGCGGGTCCAATGAGCAGTTCTTC,CASTQTSGSNEQFF
TRBV5-1,-,TRBD1,TRBJ2-7,TGCGCCAGCAGCTTGGCCTACAGGGGGCGTCGGTACGAGCAGTACTTC,CASSLAYRGRRYEQYF
TRBV5-6,-,TRBD1,TRBJ2-7,TGTGCCAGCAGCTTAAGGTTTCAGGGGGTATACGAGCAGTACTTC,CASSLRFQGVYEQYF
TRBV3-1/TRBV3-2,-,-,TRBJ2-3,TGTGCCAGCAGCCAACCGGGGATCTCCTCATATACGCAGTATTTT,CASSQPGISSYTQYF
TRBV6-1,-,-,TRBJ2-3,TGTGCCAGCAGTGAAGCGCGGGGCGATACGCAGTATTTT,CASSEARGDTQYF
TRBV5-4,-,TRBD1,TRBJ1-2,TGTGCCAGCAGCCCGAGACAGGGAAATTTCGGCTACACCTTC,CASSPRQGNFGYTF
TRBV28,once,TRBD2,TRBJ2-1,TGTGCCAGCAGTCCAATTAGCGGGAGGTGGAACAATGAGCAGTTCTTC,CASSPISGRWNNEQFF
TRBV6-5,-,-,TRBJ1-2,TGTGCCAGCAGTGACTCAGGGGTCTATGCGGGCTACACCTTC,CASSDSGVYAGYTF
TRBV6-5,-,TRBD1,TRBJ2-1,TGTGCCAGCAGTTACAAGGGACAGGGGGTCAATGAGCAGTTCTTC,CASSYKGQGVNEQFF
TRBV6-6,-,-,TRBJ1-5,TGTGCCAGCCTTAGCCTTAGCAATCAGCCCCAGCATTTT,CASLSLSNQPQHF
TRBV5-1,once,TRBD1,TRBJ2-7,TGCGCCAGCAGCTCAGAGGGGGCAAATTCCTACGAGCAGTACTTC,CASSSEGANSYEQYF
TRBV6-5,-,TRBD2,TRBJ2-7,TGTGCCAGCAGTTACTCGAGACTAGCGGGCGTCGAGCAGTACTTC,CASSYSRLAGVEQYF
TRBV7-9,-,TRBD2,TRBJ2-1,TGTGCCAGCAGCACCACTAGCGGGTTCTACAATGAGCAGTTCTTC,CASSTTSGFYNEQFF
TRBV7-3,once,TRBD2,TRBJ2-3,TGTGCCAGCAGCCAAGGGCTAGCGGACACAGATACGCAGTATTTT,CASSQGLADTDTQYF
TRBV7-9,-,-,TRBJ2-7,TGTGCCAGCAGCCCCACAGGCTACGAGCAGTACTTC,CASSPTGYEQYF
TRBV18,-,-,TRBJ1-4,TGTGCCAGCTCACCACCCGCCGGCGGGAATGAAAAACTGTTTTTT,CASSPPAGGNEKLFF
TRBV18,-,TRBD2,TRBJ2-1,TGTGCCAGCTCACCACCGGGACTAGCGGACAATGAGCAGTTCTTC,CASSPPGLADNEQFF
TRBV9,few,TRBD1,TRBJ1-2,TGTGCCAGCAGCGTAGACCCGACAGGGGGTAATGGCTACACCTTC,CASSVDPTGGNGYTF
TRBV28,-,-,TRBJ2-7,TGTGCCAGCAGTCCCCCCTCTGGCGGGCGAAGAGAGCAGTACTTC,CASSPPSGGRREQYF
TRBV7-2,-,-,TRBJ2-5,TGTGCCAGCAGCTTAATAACTGGCCCGGGGACCCAGTACTTC,CASSLITGPGTQYF
TRBV6-1,-,TRBD1,TRBJ2-7,TGTGCCAGCAGTGACCCGACAGGGGGTTCCTACGAGCAGTACTTC,CASSDPTGGSYEQYF
TRBV25-1,-,TRBD1,TRBJ1-6,TGTGCCAGCAGTCTTACAGGGGCCTATAATTCACCCCTCCACTTT,CASSLTGAYNSPLHF
TRBV6-5,-,-,TRBJ1-1,TGTGCCAGCAGTTACTTGGGCAGTCGAACGAACACTGAAGCTTTCTTT,CASSYLGSRTNTEAFF
TRBV7-3,-,-,TRBJ1-1,TGTGCCAGCAGCTCTGGGGGGTTTGACACTGAAGCTTTCTTT,CASSSGGFDTEAFF
TRBV4-2,-,TRBD2,TRBJ2-1,TGTGCCAGCAGCCACTACAGCGGGGGGGCGTTGAATGAGCAGTTCTTC,CASSHYSGGALNEQFF
TRBV12-3/TRBV12-4,-,TRBD2,TRBJ2-7,TGTGCCAGCAGTCCGACTAGCTCCTGGGAGCAGTACTTC,CASSPTSSWEQYF
TRBV3-1/TRBV3-2,-,TRBD1,TRBJ1-2,TGTGCCAGCAGCAAGACAGGGGGCGACTATGGCTACACCTTC,CASSKTGGDYGYTF
TRBV6-5,once,TRBD1,TRBJ2-7,TGTGCCAGCAGATGGGACAGGGGCCACGAGCAGTACTTC,CASRWDRGHEQYF
TRBV5-8,-,-,TRBJ1-2,TGTGCCAGCAGCCCTACAGGGAACTATGGCTACACCTTC,CASSPTGNYGYTF
TRBV27,-,TRBD2,TRBJ2-3,TGTGCCAGCAGTTTATTCGGACTAGCGGGGACAGATACGCAGTATTTT,CASSLFGLAGTDTQYF
TRBV7-9,-,TRBD1,TRBJ2-7,TGTGCCAGCAGCCCAGACAGGGTAGGCGAGCAGTACTTC,CASSPDRVGEQYF
TRBV11-2,-,TRBD1,TRBJ1-3,TGTGCCAGCAGCCAACGACAGGGACATGCTGGAAACACCATATATTTT,CASSQRQGHAGNTIYF
TRBV18,-,-,TRBJ1-4,TGTGCCAGCTCACCCCCCGGGGGAACTAATGAAAAACTGTTTTTT,CASSPPGGTNEKLFF
TRBV28,few,-,TRBJ2-7,TGTGCCAGCAGCCCCCCCCTCTACGAGCAGTACTTC,CASSPPLYEQYF
TRBV5-1,-,-,TRBJ2-2,TGCGCCAGCAGCTTGGGGGCAGGGGTATGGAACACCGGGGAGCTGTTTTTT,CASSLGAGVWNTGELFF
TRBV6-6,-,TRBD1,TRBJ1-1,TGTGCCAGCAGTCTACAGGGGGCCCGAGCTTTCTTT,CASSLQGARAFF
TRBV9,-,-,TRBJ2-3,TGTGCCAGCAGTGTCGGACTATCGCATACGCAGTATTTT,CASSVGLSHTQYF
TRBV19,-,-,TRBJ1-5,TGTGCCAGTAGTGGTGGGAGCCGGGACACCCGGCATTTT,CASSGGSRDTRHF
TRBV3-1/TRBV3-2,-,-,TRBJ1-1,TGTGCCAGCAGCCCTTTTGACAGTTTGAACACTGAAGCTTTCTTT,CASSPFDSLNTEAFF
TRBV6-5,-,TRBD2,TRBJ2-5,TGTGCCAGTTCCTGGGGGGGAGAGACCCAGTACTTC,CASSWGGETQYF